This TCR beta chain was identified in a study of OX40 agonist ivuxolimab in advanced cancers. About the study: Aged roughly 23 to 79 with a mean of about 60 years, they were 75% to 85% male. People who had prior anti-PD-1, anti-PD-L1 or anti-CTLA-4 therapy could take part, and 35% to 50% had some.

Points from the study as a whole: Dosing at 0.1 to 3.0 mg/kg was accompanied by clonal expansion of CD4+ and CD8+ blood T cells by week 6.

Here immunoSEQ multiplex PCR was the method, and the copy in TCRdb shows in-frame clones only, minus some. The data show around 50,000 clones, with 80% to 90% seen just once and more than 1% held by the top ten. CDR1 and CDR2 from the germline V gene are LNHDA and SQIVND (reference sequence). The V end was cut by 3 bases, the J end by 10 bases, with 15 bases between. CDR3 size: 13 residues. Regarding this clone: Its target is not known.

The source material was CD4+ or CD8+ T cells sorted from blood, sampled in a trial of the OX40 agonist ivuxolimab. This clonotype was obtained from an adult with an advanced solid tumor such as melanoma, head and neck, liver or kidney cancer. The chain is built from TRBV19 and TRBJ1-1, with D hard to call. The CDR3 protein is CASSISGPNGAFF. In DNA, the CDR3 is TGTGCCAGTAGTATCTCAGGACCCAATGGAGCTTTCTTT.